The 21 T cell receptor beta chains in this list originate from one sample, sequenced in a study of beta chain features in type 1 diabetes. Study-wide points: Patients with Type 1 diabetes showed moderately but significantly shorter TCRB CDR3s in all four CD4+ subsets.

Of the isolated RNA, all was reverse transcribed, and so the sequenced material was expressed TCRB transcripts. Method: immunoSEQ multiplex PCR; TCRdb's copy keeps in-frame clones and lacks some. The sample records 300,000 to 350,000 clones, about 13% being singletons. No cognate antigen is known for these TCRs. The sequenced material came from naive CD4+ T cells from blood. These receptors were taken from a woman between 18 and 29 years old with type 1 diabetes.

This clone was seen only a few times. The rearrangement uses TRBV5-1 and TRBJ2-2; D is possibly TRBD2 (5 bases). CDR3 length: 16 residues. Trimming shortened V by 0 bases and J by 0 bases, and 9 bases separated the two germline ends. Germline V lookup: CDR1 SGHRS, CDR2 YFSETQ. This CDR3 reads CASSLATGTNTGELFF. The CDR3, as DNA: TGCGCCAGCAGCTTGGCTACGGGGACGAACACCGGGGAGCTGTTTTTT.

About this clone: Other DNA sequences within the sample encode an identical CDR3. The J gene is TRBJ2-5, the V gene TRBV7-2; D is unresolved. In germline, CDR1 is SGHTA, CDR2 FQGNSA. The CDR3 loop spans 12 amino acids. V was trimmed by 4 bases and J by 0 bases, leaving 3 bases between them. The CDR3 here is CASSSYQETQYF. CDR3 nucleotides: TGTGCCAGCAGCTCCTACCAAGAGACCCAGTACTTC.

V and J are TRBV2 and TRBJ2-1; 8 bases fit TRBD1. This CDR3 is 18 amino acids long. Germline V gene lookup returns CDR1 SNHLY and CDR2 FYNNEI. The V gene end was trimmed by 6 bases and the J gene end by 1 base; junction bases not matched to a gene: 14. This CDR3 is CASRSRRVDRASYNEQFF. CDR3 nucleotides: TGTGCCAGCAGGAGCCGGAGAGTGGACAGGGCGTCCTACAATGAGCAGTTCTTC.

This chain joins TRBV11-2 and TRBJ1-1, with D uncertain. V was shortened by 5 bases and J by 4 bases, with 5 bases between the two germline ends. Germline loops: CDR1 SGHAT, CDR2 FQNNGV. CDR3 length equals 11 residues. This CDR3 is CASSLPTEAFF. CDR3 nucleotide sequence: TGTGCCAGCAGCCTTCCCACTGAAGCTTTCTTT. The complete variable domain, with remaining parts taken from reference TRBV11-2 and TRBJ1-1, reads EAGVAQSPRYKIIEKRQSVAFWCNPISGHATLYWYQQILGQGPKLLIQFQNNGVVDDSQLPKDRFSAERLKGVDSTLKIQPAKLEDSAVYLCASSLPTEAFFGQGTRLTVV.

The CDR3 here is CASTRSGRASGGTDTQYF. CDR3 sequence (DNA): TGTGCCAGCACTCGTAGCGGGAGGGCATCGGGTGGCACAGATACGCAGTATTTT. The chain joins TRBV2 to TRBJ2-3; TRBD2 matches 11 bases. There are 18 residues in the CDR3. Germline V gives CDR1 SNHLY, CDR2 FYNNEI. After removal of 7 bases from V and 1 base from J, the junction contained 13 bases not matched to a gene.

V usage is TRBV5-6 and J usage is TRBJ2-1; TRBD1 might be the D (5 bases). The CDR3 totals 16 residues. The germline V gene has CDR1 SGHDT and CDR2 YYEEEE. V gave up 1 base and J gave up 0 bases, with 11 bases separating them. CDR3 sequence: CASSLTGTGSYNEQFF. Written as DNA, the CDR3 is TGTGCCAGCAGCTTGACAGGAACGGGCTCCTACAATGAGCAGTTCTTC.

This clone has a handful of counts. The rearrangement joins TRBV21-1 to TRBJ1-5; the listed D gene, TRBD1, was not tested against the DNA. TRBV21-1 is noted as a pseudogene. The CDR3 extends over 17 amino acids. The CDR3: CASSKVGQGHSNQPQHF. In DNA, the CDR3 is TGTGCCAGCAGCAAAGTGGGACAGGGTCATAGCAATCAGCCCCAGCATTTT.

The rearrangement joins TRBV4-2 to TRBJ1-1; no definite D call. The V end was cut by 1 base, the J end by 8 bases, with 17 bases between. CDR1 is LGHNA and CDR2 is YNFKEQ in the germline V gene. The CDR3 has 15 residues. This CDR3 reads CASSQGVGQVREAFF. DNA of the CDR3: TGTGCCAGCAGCCAAGGAGTTGGTCAGGTCAGGGAAGCTTTCTTT.

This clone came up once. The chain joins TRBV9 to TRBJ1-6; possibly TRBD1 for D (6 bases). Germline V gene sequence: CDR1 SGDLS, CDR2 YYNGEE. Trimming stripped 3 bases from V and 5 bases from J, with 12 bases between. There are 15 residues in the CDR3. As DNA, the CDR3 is TGTGCCAGCAGCGGCCGGGACAACCATAATTCACCCCTCCACTTT. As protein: CASSGRDNHNSPLHF.

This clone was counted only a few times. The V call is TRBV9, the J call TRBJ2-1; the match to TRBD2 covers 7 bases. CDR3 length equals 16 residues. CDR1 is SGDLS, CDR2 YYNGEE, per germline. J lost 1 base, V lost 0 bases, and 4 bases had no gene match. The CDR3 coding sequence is TGTGCCAGCAGCGTAGCGGGAGGAGAGTCCTACAATGAGCAGTTCTTC. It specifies CASSVAGGESYNEQFF.

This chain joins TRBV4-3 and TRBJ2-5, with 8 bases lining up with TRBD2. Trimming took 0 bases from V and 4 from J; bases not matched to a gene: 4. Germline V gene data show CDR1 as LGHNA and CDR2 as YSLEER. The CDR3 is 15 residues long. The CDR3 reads CASSQESGRAETQYF. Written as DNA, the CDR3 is TGCGCCAGCAGCCAAGAGAGCGGGAGAGCAGAGACCCAGTACTTC.

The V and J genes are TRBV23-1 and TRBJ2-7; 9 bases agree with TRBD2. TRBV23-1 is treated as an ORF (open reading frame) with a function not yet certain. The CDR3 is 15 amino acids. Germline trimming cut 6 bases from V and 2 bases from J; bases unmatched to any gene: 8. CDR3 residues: CASSRGGGGPYEQYV. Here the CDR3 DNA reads TGCGCCAGCAGCCGAGGCGGGGGGGGTCCCTACGAGCAGTACGTC.

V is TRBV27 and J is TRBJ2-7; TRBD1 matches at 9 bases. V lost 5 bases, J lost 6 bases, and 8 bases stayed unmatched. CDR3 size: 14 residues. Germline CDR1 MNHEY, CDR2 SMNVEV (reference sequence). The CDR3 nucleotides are TGTGCCAGCAGTCCGAGACAGGGGGGGGTCGAGCAGTACGTC. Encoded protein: CASSPRQGGVEQYV.

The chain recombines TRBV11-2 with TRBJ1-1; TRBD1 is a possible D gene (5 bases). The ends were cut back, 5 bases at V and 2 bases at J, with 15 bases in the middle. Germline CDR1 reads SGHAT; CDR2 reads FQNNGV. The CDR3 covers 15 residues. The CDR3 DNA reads TGTGCCAGCAGCCAATTGGAGACAGCAAACACTGAAGCTTTCTTT. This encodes CASSQLETANTEAFF.

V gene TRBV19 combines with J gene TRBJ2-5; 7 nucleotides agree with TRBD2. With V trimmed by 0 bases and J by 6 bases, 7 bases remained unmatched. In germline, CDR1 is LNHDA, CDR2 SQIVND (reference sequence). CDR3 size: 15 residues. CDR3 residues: CASSIDLAAVQTQYF. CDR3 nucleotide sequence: TGTGCCAGTAGTATAGATCTAGCGGCAGTACAGACCCAGTACTTC.

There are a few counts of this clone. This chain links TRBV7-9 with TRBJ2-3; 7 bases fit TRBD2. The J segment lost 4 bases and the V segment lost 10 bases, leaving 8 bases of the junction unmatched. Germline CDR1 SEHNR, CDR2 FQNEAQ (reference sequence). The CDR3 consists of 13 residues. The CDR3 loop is CATRAGNADTQYF. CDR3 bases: TGTGCCACCAGAGCGGGAAACGCAGATACGCAGTATTTT.

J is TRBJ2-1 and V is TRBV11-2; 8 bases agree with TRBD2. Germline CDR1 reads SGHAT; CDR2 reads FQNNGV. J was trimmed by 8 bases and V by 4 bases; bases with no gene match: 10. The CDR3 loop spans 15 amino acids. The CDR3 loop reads CASSSLAGRFDEQFF. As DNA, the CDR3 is TGTGCCAGCAGCTCCTTAGCGGGACGGTTCGATGAGCAGTTCTTC.

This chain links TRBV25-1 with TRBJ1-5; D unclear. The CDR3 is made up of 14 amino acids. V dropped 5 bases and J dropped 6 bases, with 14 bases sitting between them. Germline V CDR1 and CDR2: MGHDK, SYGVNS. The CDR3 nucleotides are TGTGCCAGCAGTCCCGGGATGATGGGTCAGCCCCAGCATTTT. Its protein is CASSPGMMGQPQHF.

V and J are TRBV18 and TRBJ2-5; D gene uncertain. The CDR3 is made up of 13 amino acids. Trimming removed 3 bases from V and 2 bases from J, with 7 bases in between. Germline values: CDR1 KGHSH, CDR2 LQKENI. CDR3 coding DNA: TGTGCCAGCTCACCGGCCGATCAAGAGACCCAGTACTTC. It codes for CASSPADQETQYF.

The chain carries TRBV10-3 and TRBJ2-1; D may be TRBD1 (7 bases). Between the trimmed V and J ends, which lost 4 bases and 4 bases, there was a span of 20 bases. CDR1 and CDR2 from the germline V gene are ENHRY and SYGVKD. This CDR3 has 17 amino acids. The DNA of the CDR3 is TGTGCCATCAGTGGTCCCTCACAGGGGAGGTCATACAATGAGCAGTTCTTC. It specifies CAISGPSQGRSYNEQFF.

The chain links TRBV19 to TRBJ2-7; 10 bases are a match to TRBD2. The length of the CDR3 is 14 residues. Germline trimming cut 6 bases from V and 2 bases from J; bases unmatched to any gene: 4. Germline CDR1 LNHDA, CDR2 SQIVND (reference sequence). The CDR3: CASREAGGPYEQYF. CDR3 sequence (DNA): TGTGCCAGTAGGGAAGCGGGAGGGCCCTACGAGCAGTACTTC.